This TCR beta chain was captured by sequencing in a study of PD-1 blockade in mismatch repair-deficient tumors. Regarding the study as a whole: After pembrolizumab, tumor-resident clones rose rapidly, then generally contracted before radiologic responses.

The assay was immunoSEQ multiplex PCR, and TCRdb's table has in-frame clones only and misses some. The table has over 100,000 clones, 60% to 85% seen once. The ends lost 1 base at V and 7 bases at J; junction bases unmatched: 5. The CDR3 totals 14 residues. Germline values: CDR1 SGHRS, CDR2 YFSETQ. Comments on this clone: The target antigen is unknown.

The chain links TRBV5-1 to TRBJ2-7, with 10 bases identical to TRBD2. The sample here was peripheral blood, taken 60 to 65 weeks after starting pembrolizumab. The TCR was taken from an adult with mismatch repair-deficient cancer. CDR3 loop: CASSLTSGIEEQYF. The CDR3 nucleotides read TGCGCCAGCAGCTTGACTAGCGGGATTGAAGAGCAGTACTTC.